A single T cell receptor beta chain is shown here with its context. These data belong to a study of blood T cell repertoires in COVID-19. Study in general: From the United States, Italy and Spain came samples of acute and convalescent COVID-19. In each case, the material was cDNA or gDNA derived from T cells, B-cell-depleted T cells, or PBMCs.

From germline, CDR1 is SGHTA and CDR2 FQGNSA. The CDR3 extends over 15 amino acids. V was clipped by 1 base and J by 5 bases; unmatched bases: 4. As handled by the study authors: The authors estimated nucleated cell counts from reference gene primer amplification. The table came from immunoSEQ multiplex PCR; TCRdb's copy has only in-frame clones and leaves some out. V and J calls and clone size are copied from that table; D and trimming were computed from the DNA. The sample lists 200,000 to 300,000 clones, roughly nine tenths occurring once. The clonotype comes from a man between 60 and 70 years old with acute or convalescent COVID-19. V and J are TRBV7-2 and TRBJ1-2; 10 positions match TRBD1. The source material was peripheral blood. CDR3 protein: CASSLEPGQGYGYTF. For the CDR3, the DNA is TGTGCCAGCAGCTTAGAACCGGGACAGGGGTATGGCTACACCTTC.